This T cell receptor beta chain appears in the sequencing data of a study of neurological immune-mediated disorders (dated by TCRdb to between 2019 and 2020). Broadly, across the study: Among the 35 or so multiple sclerosis patients, around 31 had relapsing-remitting MS and 3 had secondary progressive MS. Alongside PBMC samples, the set of about 97 TCR-beta libraries contained longitudinal samples, technical triplicates, and paired CD4+ and CD8+ T-cell subsets that had been sorted. The cohort was made up of about 68 subjects, consisting of some 15 HAM/TSP patients, about 35 multiple sclerosis patients and around 20 healthy controls. Using UMI-based sequencing, the study compared peripheral blood TCR-beta repertoires from patients with HTLV-I-associated myelopathy (HAM/TSP), patients with multiple sclerosis, and healthy controls. What the study reported, not specific to this receptor: Expanded clones from different subjects shared no identical CDR3 amino acid sequences, which suggests that TCR-beta repertoires were private in all groups. The highest TCR clonal expansion was observed in HAM/TSP patients, whereas the lowest was observed in MS patients, even when compared with healthy controls. The MS cluster was not associated with any clinical or MRI features, and the authors stated that larger cohorts are needed. In phylogenetic analysis, the repertoires of 18 of 34 MS patients grouped into a cluster of related CDR3 sequences, which suggests a possible signature at the repertoire level.

This clonotype was counted many times. The specificity of this receptor is unknown. No clone much larger than this one lies a single base away; base qualities are absent. To synthesize cDNA, template-switch 5'RACE was performed with a primer carrying a 10-nucleotide random unique molecular identifier so that each TCR transcript was tagged. Over 180 million TCR-beta sequences, covering 15-18 subjects, were produced in each sequencing run. Total RNA was extracted with the RNeasy kit. Using the KAPA Real-time Library Amplification kit, TCR-beta VDJ regions were amplified with primers for the TCR constant region and the 5'RACE anchor. Sample indexes and Illumina adaptors were added in a first PCR, and a second PCR then increased library yield. After purification with Ampure beads, the TCR product of roughly 650 bp was size-selected on a 2% E-gel SizeSelection system. Before pooling, library quality was assessed on a Bioanalyzer, concentration was determined with Qubit, and library quantification was performed with the Kapa Library Quantification kit. Paired-end 2 x 150 bp sequencing of the libraries was performed on an Illumina HiSeq 2500. To increase sequence diversity, roughly 24-30% phiX was spiked into each library pool. The paper's processing steps were these. Quality-filtered reads were processed with the UMI-based MiGEC pipeline, which removed over 80% of raw TCR sequences during error correction. IMGT germline references were used for alignment of VDJ genes, and clonotypes were defined by a unique CDR3 amino acid sequence together with V-J genes. Clonal expansion, Shannon diversity and CDR3 relatedness were evaluated with VDJtools (CalcPairwiseDistances, ClusterSamples), while phylogenetic trees were built in CLCbio workbench. A clone was classed as expanded if it had 8 or more unique UMIs, a cutoff based on coefficient-of-variation modelling across technical triplicates. TCRdb reprocessing: public reads trimmed at Q25 with fastp, clones called with MiXCR, in-frame beta chains kept. Rows are unified per CDR3 protein, each entry keeping the most common DNA and genes. These V and J calls are TCRdb output, not the study's own analysis. This sample is represented by 55,000 to 65,000 distinct CDR3 sequences; 3.5% to 4.5% of them were singletons. Under 2.5% of the sample comes from the top ten.

Unsorted PBMC libraries were generated from 2 million PBMCs stored in RNAlater at -80 °C until RNA extraction. Multiple sclerosis patients were enrolled in a US clinical protocol evaluating disease progression by magnetic resonance imaging. Peripheral blood underwent Ficoll-Hypaque density gradient centrifugation to isolate PBMCs, which were then cryopreserved in liquid nitrogen. CDR1 and CDR2 are read off the germline V gene (reference sequence) as DFQATT and SNEGSKA. Here V drops 3 bases and J drops 7 bases, and the junction holds 3 bases not matched to any gene. Inclusive of the bounding cysteine and phenylalanine, the CDR3 is 14 residues long. Only CDR3 DNA remains: 42 bases, in frame from the first base.

Rearrangement joined TRBV20-1 to TRBJ1-6; 10 central bases correspond to TRBD1. Sequencing was performed on PBMCs. This sequence originates from a woman aged 45 to 65 with multiple sclerosis. The nucleotides are TGCAGTGCTAGCTCGACAGGGGGCAATTCACCCCTCCACTTT. Its product reads: CSASSTGGNSPLHF.